This TCR beta chain was sequenced during a study of blood T cell repertoires in COVID-19. The V and J ends lost 2 bases and 2 bases respectively, with 7 bases between them. Germline-derived CDR1 and CDR2 are SGHNT and YYREEE (reference sequence). The CDR3 runs 13 residues. The repertoire was sequenced with immunoSEQ multiplex PCR; TCRdb's copy has only in-frame clones and lacks some. The data contain more than 100,000 clones, about 87% of them singletons. The sample was peripheral blood. The clonotype was recovered from a woman aged 55 to 70 with acute or convalescent COVID-19. The V gene is TRBV5-4, the J gene TRBJ1-2; possibly TRBD1 for D (5 bases). Here the CDR3 DNA reads TGTGCCAGCAGCTTCGCAGGGAACTATGGCTACACCTTC. Residues: CASSFAGNYGYTF.